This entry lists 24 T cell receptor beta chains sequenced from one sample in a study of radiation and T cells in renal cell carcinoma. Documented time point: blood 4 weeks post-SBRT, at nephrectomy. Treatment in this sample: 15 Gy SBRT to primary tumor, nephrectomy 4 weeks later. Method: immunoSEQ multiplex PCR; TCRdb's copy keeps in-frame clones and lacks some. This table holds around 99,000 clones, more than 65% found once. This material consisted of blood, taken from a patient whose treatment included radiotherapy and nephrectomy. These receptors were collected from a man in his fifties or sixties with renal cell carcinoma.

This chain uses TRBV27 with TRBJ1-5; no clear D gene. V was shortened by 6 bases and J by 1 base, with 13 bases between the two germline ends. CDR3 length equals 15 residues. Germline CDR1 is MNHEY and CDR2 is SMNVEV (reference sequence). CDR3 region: CASRNHRESNQPQHF. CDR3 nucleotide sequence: TGTGCCAGCAGGAACCATAGGGAAAGCAATCAGCCCCAGCATTTT.

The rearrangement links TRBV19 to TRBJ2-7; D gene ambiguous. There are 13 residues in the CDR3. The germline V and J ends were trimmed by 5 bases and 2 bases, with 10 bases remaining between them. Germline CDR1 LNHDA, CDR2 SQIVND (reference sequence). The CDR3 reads CASSSQGTYEQYF. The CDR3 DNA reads TGTGCCAGTAGTTCTCAAGGGACCTACGAGCAGTACTTC. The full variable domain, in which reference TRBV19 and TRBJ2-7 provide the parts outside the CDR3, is DGGITQSPKYLFRKEGQNVTLSCEQNLNHDAMYWYRQDPGQGLRLIYYSQIVNDFQKGDIAEGYSVSREKKESFPLTVTSAQKNPTAFYLCASSSQGTYEQYFGPGTRLTVT.

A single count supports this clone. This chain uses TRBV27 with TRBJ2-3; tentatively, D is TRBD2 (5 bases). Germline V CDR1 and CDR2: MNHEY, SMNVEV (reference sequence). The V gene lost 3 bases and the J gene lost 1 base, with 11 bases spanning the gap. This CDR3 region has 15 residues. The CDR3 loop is CASSFYTRGTDTQYF. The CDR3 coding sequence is TGTGCCAGCAGTTTCTATACGCGGGGCACAGATACGCAGTATTTT.

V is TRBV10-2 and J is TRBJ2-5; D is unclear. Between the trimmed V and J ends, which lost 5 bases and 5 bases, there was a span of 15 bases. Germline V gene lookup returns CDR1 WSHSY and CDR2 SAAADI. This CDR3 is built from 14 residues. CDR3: CASSTTVPSETQYF. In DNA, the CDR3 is TGCGCCAGCAGTACCACAGTACCTTCGGAGACCCAGTACTTC.

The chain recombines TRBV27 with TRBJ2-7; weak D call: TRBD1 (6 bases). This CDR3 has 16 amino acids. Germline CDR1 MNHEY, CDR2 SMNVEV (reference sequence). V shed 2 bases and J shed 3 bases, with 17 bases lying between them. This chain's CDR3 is CASSLTRQAYDYEQYF. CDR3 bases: TGTGCCAGCAGTTTAACCCGACAGGCCTACGACTACGAGCAGTACTTC.

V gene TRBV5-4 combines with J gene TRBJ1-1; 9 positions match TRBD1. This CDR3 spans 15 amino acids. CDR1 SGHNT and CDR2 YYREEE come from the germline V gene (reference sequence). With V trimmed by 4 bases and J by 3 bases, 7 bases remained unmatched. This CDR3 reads CASSLQGAWDTEAFF. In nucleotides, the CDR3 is TGTGCCAGCAGCCTACAGGGGGCTTGGGACACTGAAGCTTTCTTT.

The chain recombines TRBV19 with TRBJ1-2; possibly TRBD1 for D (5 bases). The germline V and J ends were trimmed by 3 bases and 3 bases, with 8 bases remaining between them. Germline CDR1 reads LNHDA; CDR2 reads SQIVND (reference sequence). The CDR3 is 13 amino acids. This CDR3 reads CASSMRGHYGYTF. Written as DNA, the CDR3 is TGTGCCAGTAGTATGAGGGGCCACTATGGCTACACCTTC.

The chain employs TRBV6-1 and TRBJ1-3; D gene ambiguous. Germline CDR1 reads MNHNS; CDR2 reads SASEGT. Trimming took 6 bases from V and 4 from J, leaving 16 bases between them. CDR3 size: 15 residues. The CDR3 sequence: CASRTDQTRGNTIYF. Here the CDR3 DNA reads TGTGCCAGCAGAACCGACCAGACGAGGGGAAACACCATATATTTT.

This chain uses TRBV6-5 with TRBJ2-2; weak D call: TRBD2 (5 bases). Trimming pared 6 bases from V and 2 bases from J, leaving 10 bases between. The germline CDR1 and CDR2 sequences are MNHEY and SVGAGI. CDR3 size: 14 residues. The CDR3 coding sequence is TGTGCCAGCAGGCGACTAACCAACACCGGGGAGCTGTTTTTT. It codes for CASRRLTNTGELFF.

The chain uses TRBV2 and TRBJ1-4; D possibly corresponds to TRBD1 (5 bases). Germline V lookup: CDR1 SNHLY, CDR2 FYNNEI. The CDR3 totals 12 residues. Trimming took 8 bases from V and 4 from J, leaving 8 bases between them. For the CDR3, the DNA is TGTGCCAGCGAGGGGCTTAATGAAAAACTGTTTTTT. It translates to CASEGLNEKLFF.

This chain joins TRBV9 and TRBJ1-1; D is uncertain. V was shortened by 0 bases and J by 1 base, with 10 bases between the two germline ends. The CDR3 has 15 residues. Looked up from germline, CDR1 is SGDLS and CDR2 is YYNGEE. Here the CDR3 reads CASSVAGQANTEAFF. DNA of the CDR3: TGTGCCAGCAGCGTAGCTGGGCAGGCGAACACTGAAGCTTTCTTT.

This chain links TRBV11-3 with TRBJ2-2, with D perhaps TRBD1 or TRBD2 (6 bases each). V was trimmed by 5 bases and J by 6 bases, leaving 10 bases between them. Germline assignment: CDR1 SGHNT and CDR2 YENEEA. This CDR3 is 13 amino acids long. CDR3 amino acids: CASSPRGPGELFF. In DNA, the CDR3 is TGTGCCAGCAGCCCCCGGGGGCCCGGGGAGCTGTTTTTT.

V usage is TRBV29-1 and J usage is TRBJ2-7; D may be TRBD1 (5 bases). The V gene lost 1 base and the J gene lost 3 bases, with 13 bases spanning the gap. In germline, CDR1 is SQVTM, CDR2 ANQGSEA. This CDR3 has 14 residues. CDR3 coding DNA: TGCAGCGTTGAAGTAGGGGCTGTGGGCTACGAGCAGTACTTC. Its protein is CSVEVGAVGYEQYF.

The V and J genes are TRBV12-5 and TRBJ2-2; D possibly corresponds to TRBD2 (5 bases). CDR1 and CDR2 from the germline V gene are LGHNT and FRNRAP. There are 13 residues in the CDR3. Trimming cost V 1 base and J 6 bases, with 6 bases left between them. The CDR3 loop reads CASGLGRPGELFF. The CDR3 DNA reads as TGTGCTAGTGGTTTGGGGAGGCCCGGGGAGCTGTTTTTT.

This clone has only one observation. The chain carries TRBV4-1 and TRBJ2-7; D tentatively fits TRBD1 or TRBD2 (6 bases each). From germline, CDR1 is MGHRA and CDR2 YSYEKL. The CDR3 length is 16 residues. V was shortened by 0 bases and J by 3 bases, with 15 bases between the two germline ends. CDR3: CASSQEWGAVDYEQYF. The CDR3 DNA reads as TGCGCCAGCAGCCAAGAATGGGGGGCGGTCGACTACGAGCAGTACTTC.

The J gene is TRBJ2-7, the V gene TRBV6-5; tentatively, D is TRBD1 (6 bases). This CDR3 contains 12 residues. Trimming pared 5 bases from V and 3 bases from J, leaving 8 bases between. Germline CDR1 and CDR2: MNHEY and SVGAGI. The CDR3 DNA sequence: TGTGCCAGCAGTGAACAGGGCTACGAGCAGTACTTC. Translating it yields CASSEQGYEQYF.

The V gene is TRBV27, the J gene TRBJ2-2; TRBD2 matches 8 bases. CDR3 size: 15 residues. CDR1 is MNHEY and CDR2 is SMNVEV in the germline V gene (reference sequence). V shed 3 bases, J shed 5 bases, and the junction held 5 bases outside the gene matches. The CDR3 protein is CASSFASGRTGELFF. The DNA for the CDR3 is TGTGCCAGCAGTTTCGCTAGCGGGCGGACCGGGGAGCTGTTTTTT.

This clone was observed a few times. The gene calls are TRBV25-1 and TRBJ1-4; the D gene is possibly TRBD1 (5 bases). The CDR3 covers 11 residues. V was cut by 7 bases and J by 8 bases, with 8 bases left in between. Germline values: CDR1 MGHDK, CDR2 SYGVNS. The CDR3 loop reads CASTEGEKLFF. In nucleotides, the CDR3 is TGTGCCAGCACCGAGGGGGAAAAACTGTTTTTT.

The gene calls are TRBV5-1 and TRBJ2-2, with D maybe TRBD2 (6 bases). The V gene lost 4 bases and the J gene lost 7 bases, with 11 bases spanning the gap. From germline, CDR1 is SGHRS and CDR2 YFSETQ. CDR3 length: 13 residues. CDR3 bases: TGCGCCAGCAGCGTGACTAGTAGCGGGGAGCTGTTTTTT. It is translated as CASSVTSSGELFF. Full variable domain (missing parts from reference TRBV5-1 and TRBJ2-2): KAGVTQTPRYLIKTRGQQVTLSCSPISGHRSVSWYQQTPGQGLQFLFEYFSETQRNKGNFPGRFSGRQFSNSRSEMNVSTLELGDSALYLCASSVTSSGELFFGEGSRLTVL.

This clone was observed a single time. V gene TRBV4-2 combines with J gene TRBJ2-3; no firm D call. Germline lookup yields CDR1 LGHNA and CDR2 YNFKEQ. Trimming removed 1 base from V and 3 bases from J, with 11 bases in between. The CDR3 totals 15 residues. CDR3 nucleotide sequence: TGTGCCAGCAGCCAAGGCGCCGGGTGGACAGATACGCAGTATTTT. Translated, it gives CASSQGAGWTDTQYF.

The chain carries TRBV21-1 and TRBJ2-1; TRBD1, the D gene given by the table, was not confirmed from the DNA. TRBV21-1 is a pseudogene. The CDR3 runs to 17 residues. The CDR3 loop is CASSNPSGTGFYNEQFF. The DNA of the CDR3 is TGTGCCAGCAGCAACCCCTCCGGGACAGGATTTTACAATGAGCAGTTCTTC.

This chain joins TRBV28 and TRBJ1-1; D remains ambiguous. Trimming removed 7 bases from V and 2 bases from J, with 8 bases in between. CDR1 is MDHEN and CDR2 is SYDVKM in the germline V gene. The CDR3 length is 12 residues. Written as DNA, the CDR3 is TGTGCCAGCATCCTCGGTAACACTGAAGCTTTCTTT. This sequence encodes CASILGNTEAFF.

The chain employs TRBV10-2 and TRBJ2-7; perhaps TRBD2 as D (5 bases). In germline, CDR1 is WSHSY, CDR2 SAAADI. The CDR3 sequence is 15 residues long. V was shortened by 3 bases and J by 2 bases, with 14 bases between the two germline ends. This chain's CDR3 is CASSEPYARAYEQYF. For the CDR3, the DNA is TGCGCCAGCAGTGAACCCTATGCGCGGGCCTACGAGCAGTACTTC.

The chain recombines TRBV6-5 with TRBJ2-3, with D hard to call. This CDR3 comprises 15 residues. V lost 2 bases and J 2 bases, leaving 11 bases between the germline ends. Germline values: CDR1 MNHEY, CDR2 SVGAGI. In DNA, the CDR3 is TGTGCCAGCAGTTACAGAAACCCCTCCACAGATACGCAGTATTTT. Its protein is CASSYRNPSTDTQYF.